A single sample is the source of the 25 T cell receptor beta chains below, sequenced in a study of T cell responses to AZD1222 COVID-19 vaccine. Some clones are missing from TCRdb's copy, which holds only in-frame ones; the method was immunoSEQ multiplex PCR. This table holds approximately 150,000 clones, 85% to 90% found once. The sequenced sample was peripheral blood, obtained on day 0 of AZD1222 vaccination. Receptor source: an adult in good health.

This clone has just one count. The chain links TRBV2 to TRBJ2-3; maybe TRBD1 (6 bases). CDR1 is SNHLY, CDR2 FYNNEI, per germline. CDR3 length: 15 amino acids. V was trimmed by 8 bases and J by 0 bases, leaving 15 bases between them. The chain's CDR3 is CASLGQSPSTDTQYF. CDR3 bases: TGTGCCAGCTTAGGACAGTCTCCTAGCACAGATACGCAGTATTTT.

This rearrangement joins TRBV28 to TRBJ2-5, with 16 bases matching TRBD2. The CDR3 loop spans 17 amino acids. Germline V gene lookup returns CDR1 MDHEN and CDR2 SYDVKM. V was clipped by 5 bases and J by 5 bases; unmatched bases: 8. DNA of the CDR3: TGTGCCAGCAGTCGTTCGGGACTAGCGGGAGGGATTGAGACCCAGTACTTC. Protein sequence: CASSRSGLAGGIETQYF.

This chain links TRBV7-2 with TRBJ1-1; possibly TRBD1 for D (5 bases). The CDR3 totals 14 residues. Between the trimmed V and J ends, which lost 6 bases and 0 bases, there was a span of 11 bases. Germline assignment: CDR1 SGHTA and CDR2 FQGNSA. CDR3 coding DNA: TGTGCCAGCAGTCCAGGGACGGTGAACACTGAAGCTTTCTTT. It specifies CASSPGTVNTEAFF. Supplemented by reference TRBV7-2 and TRBJ1-1, the full variable domain reads GAGVSQSPSNKVTEKGKDVELRCDPISGHTALYWYRQSLGQGLEFLIYFQGNSAPDKSGLPSDRFSAERTGGSVSTLTIQRTQQEDSAVYLCASSPGTVNTEAFFGQGTRLTVV.

A few counts support this clone. The CDR3 is CASSLYLGQGFQPQHF. CDR3 DNA sequence: TGTGCCAGCAGCTTGTACTTAGGACAGGGGTTTCAGCCCCAGCATTTT. The gene calls are TRBV7-2 and TRBJ1-5; 9 bases fit TRBD1. The CDR3 is 16 residues long. Trimming at V came to 3 bases and at J to 6 bases, leaving 9 bases not matched to a gene. Germline CDR1 SGHTA, CDR2 FQGNSA.

This chain links TRBV24-1 with TRBJ2-7; TRBD2 aligns across 7 bases. The V and J ends lost 4 bases and 2 bases, in that order; junction bases with no gene match: 7. The CDR3 runs 15 residues. CDR1 is KGHDR and CDR2 is SFDVKD in the germline V gene. CDR3 loop: CATSEKLAPTYEQYF. DNA of the CDR3: TGTGCCACCAGTGAAAAACTAGCGCCGACCTACGAGCAGTACTTC.

The J gene is TRBJ1-4, the V gene TRBV23-1; D perhaps matches TRBD1 (5 bases). Being an ORF, TRBV23-1 has a function that is uncertain. The CDR3 sequence is 16 residues long. V shed 3 bases and J shed 3 bases, with 14 bases lying between them. CDR3 sequence: CASSHPRGTANEKLFF. The CDR3 nucleotides read TGCGCCAGCAGTCATCCACGGGGGACGGCTAATGAAAAACTGTTTTTT.

The chain has TRBV9 and TRBJ2-6; D is uncertain. This CDR3 region has 14 residues. Trimming stripped 5 bases from V and 0 bases from J, with 6 bases between. Germline CDR1 SGDLS, CDR2 YYNGEE. The CDR3 DNA sequence: TGTGCCAGCAGTCCCACCTCTGGGGCCAACGTCCTGACTTTC. Residues: CASSPTSGANVLTF.

The chain employs TRBV12-3 or TRBV12-4 and TRBJ1-2; D unclear. The V and J ends lost 2 bases and 7 bases respectively, with 11 bases between them. The CDR3 runs to 13 residues. The CDR3: CASSLRFSGGYTF. The DNA of the CDR3 is TGTGCCAGCAGTTTAAGGTTTTCGGGTGGCTACACCTTC.

The chain has TRBV7-9 and TRBJ1-6; D not resolved. Trimming took off 7 bases at V and 4 bases at J, with 11 bases between the two ends. In germline, CDR1 is SEHNR, CDR2 FQNEAQ (reference sequence). This CDR3 contains 14 residues. The CDR3 coding sequence is TGTGCCAGCAACCTCGACGTGTATAATTCACCCCTCCACTTT. Residues: CASNLDVYNSPLHF.

V usage is TRBV9 and J usage is TRBJ2-5; D is perhaps TRBD1 (5 bases). Germline-derived CDR1 and CDR2 are SGDLS and YYNGEE. The CDR3 has 16 amino acids. Trimming left V 3 bases short and J 1 base short, with 16 bases between. CDR3 sequence: CASSEGSGSVQETQYF. In DNA form, the CDR3 reads TGTGCCAGCAGCGAAGGTTCAGGGTCCGTCCAAGAGACCCAGTACTTC.

The gene calls are TRBV11-2 and TRBJ1-2, with unresolved D. This CDR3 is 14 amino acids long. V shed 4 bases and J shed 8 bases, with 17 bases lying between them. CDR1 and CDR2 from the germline V gene are SGHAT and FQNNGV. The DNA of the CDR3 is TGTGCCAGCAGCTCAAGACGAGACTTTCACGGCTACACCTTC. Amino acid sequence: CASSSRRDFHGYTF.

The chain carries TRBV2 and TRBJ2-1; the D gene is possibly TRBD1 (5 bases). Germline V gives CDR1 SNHLY, CDR2 FYNNEI. V gave up 8 bases and J gave up 13 bases, with 12 bases separating them. CDR3 length: 10 amino acids. In DNA form, the CDR3 reads TGTGCCAGCTGGGGCCGGACACAGTTCTTC. This translates into CASWGRTQFF.

This chain uses TRBV30 with TRBJ1-2; D is undetermined. CDR3 length: 12 amino acids. Germline loops: CDR1 GTSNPN, CDR2 SVGIG (reference sequence). V lost 4 bases to trimming and J lost 4 bases, with 10 bases between them. In DNA form, the CDR3 reads TGTGCCTGGACGGGGATGGGCTATGGCTACACCTTC. This translates into CAWTGMGYGYTF.

This chain uses TRBV18 with TRBJ2-1, with D unclear. This CDR3 is 13 amino acids long. Trimming pared 2 bases from V and 6 bases from J, leaving 8 bases between. The germline V gene encodes CDR1 KGHSH and CDR2 LQKENI. CDR3 sequence (DNA): TGTGCCAGCTCACCATCGTCGTCCAATGAGCAGTTCTTC. Its translation: CASSPSSSNEQFF.

To note about this clone: An end of the junction does not agree with germline; a read error may underlie this. The V and J genes are TRBV14 and TRBJ1-2, with D maybe TRBD1 (6 bases). Per the germline V gene, CDR1 is SGHDN and CDR2 is FVKESK. The CDR3 contains 12 residues. CDR3 in DNA: TGTGCCAGCAGCCAAGATTGGACAGTCTCCGCCTTC. This codes for CASSQDWTVSAF.

The chain links TRBV3-1 (or the pseudogene TRBV3-2) to TRBJ1-1; D is unresolved. In germline, CDR1 is LGHDT, CDR2 YNNKEL (reference sequence). This CDR3 spans 17 amino acids. The germline V and J ends were trimmed by 0 bases and 3 bases, with 17 bases remaining between them. The CDR3 DNA reads as TGTGCCAGCAGCCAAGAAAGGCAGGTATTTTTTGACACTGAAGCTTTCTTT. Encoded protein: CASSQERQVFFDTEAFF.

The count of this clone is one. The chain links TRBV5-5 to TRBJ2-6; a possible D gene is TRBD2 (7 bases). The length of the CDR3 is 15 residues. CDR1 SGHKS and CDR2 YYEKEE come from the germline V gene (reference sequence). V was trimmed by 4 bases and J by 5 bases, leaving 13 bases between them. The CDR3 nucleotides read TGTGCCAGCAGCCTCGGGGGGCTAAGGGCCAACGTCCTGACTTTC. Protein product: CASSLGGLRANVLTF.

This sequence joins TRBV6-1 and TRBJ2-7, with D perhaps being TRBD1 or TRBD2 (5 bases each). The V end lost 3 bases, the J end lost 2 bases, and 14 bases lay between the germline ends. Germline lookup yields CDR1 MNHNS and CDR2 SASEGT. The CDR3 extends over 15 amino acids. CDR3 nucleotides: TGTGCCAGCAGTGAGGGGCAGACCGGGGCCTACGAGCAGTACTTC. Its translation: CASSEGQTGAYEQYF.

The J gene is TRBJ1-5, the V gene TRBV28; the D is unclear. Germline loops: CDR1 MDHEN, CDR2 SYDVKM. Trimming pared 5 bases from V and 1 base from J, leaving 12 bases between. The CDR3 has 15 amino acids. The CDR3 nucleotides are TGTGCCAGCAGTCTTAGGGTGGTGAGCAATCAGCCCCAGCATTTT. Encoded protein: CASSLRVVSNQPQHF.

V usage is TRBV10-3 and J usage is TRBJ2-3; 7 bases are a match to TRBD1. Germline V gene lookup returns CDR1 ENHRY and CDR2 SYGVKD. This CDR3 is built from 13 residues. Losses at the gene ends were 10 bases for V and 1 base for J; bases not matched to a gene: 5. This CDR3 reads CATNGQGTDTQYF. The CDR3 DNA follows: TGTGCCACCAACGGACAGGGCACAGATACGCAGTATTTT.

This sequence joins TRBV6-1 and TRBJ1-3; D possibly corresponds to TRBD1 (5 bases). The CDR3 length is 13 residues. Germline V gives CDR1 MNHNS, CDR2 SASEGT. V was clipped by 0 bases and J by 9 bases, with 9 bases between them. In nucleotides, the CDR3 is TGTGCCAGCAGTGAAGCGGGGCATCGCACCATATATTTT. This gives the protein CASSEAGHRTIYF.

Points on this clone: The junction and the germline gene differ at one end; a read error may be behind it. V is TRBV11-2 and J is TRBJ1-5; D perhaps matches TRBD1 (6 bases). The CDR3 has 14 amino acids. Germline CDR1 is SGHAT and CDR2 is FQNNGV. The CDR3 loop reads CASRLGQLNQPQHF. CDR3 nucleotide sequence: TGTGCCAGCAGGTTAGGACAGCTAAATCAGCCCCAGCATTTT.

The chain joins TRBV5-1 to TRBJ1-2; TRBD1 agrees at 7 bases. The V segment lost 4 bases and the J segment 0 bases; nucleotides outside the gene matches: 15. CDR1 and CDR2 (germline): SGHRS, YFSETQ. The CDR3 extends over 18 amino acids. The CDR3 DNA is TGCGCCAGCAGCCGTAAATCAGGGACAGCCACTTCTAACTATGGCTACACCTTC. Protein product: CASSRKSGTATSNYGYTF.

The V call is TRBV4-2, the J call TRBJ1-3; no definite D call. This CDR3 is 17 amino acids long. Trimming pared 2 bases from V and 0 bases from J, leaving 14 bases between. The V gene's germline CDR1 is LGHNA and CDR2 YNFKEQ. The CDR3: CASSQTPGLFSGNTIYF. CDR3 DNA: TGTGCCAGCAGCCAAACCCCAGGCCTCTTCTCTGGAAACACCATATATTTT.

The gene calls are TRBV3-1 (or the pseudogene TRBV3-2) and TRBJ2-5, with unresolved D. Germline V gene lookup returns CDR1 LGHDT and CDR2 YNNKEL (reference sequence). This CDR3 region has 15 residues. V shed 1 base and J shed 0 bases, with 9 bases lying between them. The DNA of the CDR3 is TGTGCCAGCAGCCAAGTTCGGGCGTACCAAGAGACCCAGTACTTC. Translation: CASSQVRAYQETQYF.